These 5 T cell receptor beta chains came from one sample sequenced in a study of T cells after posttransplantation cyclophosphamide. Generated by immunoSEQ multiplex PCR, the TCRdb table keeps only in-frame clones and is missing some. The data show 25,000 to 30,000 clones, with approximately 90% seen just once and about 3.5% held by the top ten. Sequences were obtained from PBMCs. These receptors originate from a man over 45.

The V call is TRBV10-3, the J call TRBJ1-4; possibly TRBD1 for D (6 bases). Deletions cut 6 bases from V and 0 bases from J, with 17 bases between. Germline CDR1 reads ENHRY; CDR2 reads SYGVKD. The CDR3 is 17 residues long. In DNA, the CDR3 is TGTGCCATCAGCGGGACGGACAGAAGTGCAACTAATGAAAAACTGTTTTTT. Its translation is CAISGTDRSATNEKLFF.

The chain couples TRBV11-3 to TRBJ2-1, with D unresolved. Between the trimmed V and J ends, which lost 1 base and 6 bases, there was a span of 4 bases. The CDR3 contains 12 residues. Germline CDR1 and CDR2: SGHNT and YENEEA. Here the CDR3 reads CASSLAGNEQFF. The CDR3 nucleotides read TGTGCCAGCAGCTTAGCAGGCAATGAGCAGTTCTTC. Variable domain in full (rest from reference TRBV11-3 and TRBJ2-1): EAGVVQSPRYKIIEKKQPVAFWCNPISGHNTLYWYLQNLGQGPELLIRYENEEAVDDSQLPKDRFSAERLKGVDSTLKIQPAELGDSAVYLCASSLAGNEQFFGPGTRLTVL.

This clone was picked up a small number of times. The gene calls are TRBV6-1 and TRBJ1-5; D unclear. Trimming removed 6 bases from V and 5 bases from J, with 11 bases in between. Per germline, CDR1 MNHNS and CDR2 SASEGT. There are 13 residues in the CDR3. As DNA, the CDR3 is TGTGCCAGCAGGTGGCAGGCTTATCAGCCCCAGCATTTT. This codes for CASRWQAYQPQHF.

The sample holds a few counts of this clone. V and J are TRBV12-5 and TRBJ1-2; D might be TRBD1 (5 bases). This CDR3 region has 15 residues. Trimming took 2 bases from V and 6 from J, leaving 16 bases between them. CDR1 and CDR2 from the germline V gene are LGHNT and FRNRAP. CDR3 loop: CASGLTFGGSNGYTF. DNA for the CDR3: TGTGCTAGTGGTTTGACTTTTGGGGGGTCGAATGGCTACACCTTC.

The chain has TRBV10-3 and TRBJ2-3; D is uncertain. Germline lookup yields CDR1 ENHRY and CDR2 SYGVKD. Between the trimmed V and J ends, which lost 5 bases and 0 bases, there was a span of 6 bases. This CDR3 has 13 residues. CDR3 loop: CAISLTSTDTQYF. In DNA form, the CDR3 reads TGTGCCATCAGTTTAACAAGCACAGATACGCAGTATTTT.